The 2 T cell receptor beta chains in this list originate from one sample, sequenced in a study of tumor and adjacent non-tumor tissue in lung cancer. RNA was extracted from bulk tissue without any cell sorting. A modified ARM-PCR protocol with three rounds of nested PCR amplified TCRbeta. TCRdb analysed the multiplex PCR reads with MiXCR anew, one entry per CDR3 protein. The sample has 90,000 to 110,000 distinct CDR3 sequences; approximately 71% are singletons. Sequencing input: lung tumor tissue. These receptors were obtained from a woman aged 55 to 70 with non-small cell lung cancer.

Regarding this clonotype: Relative to the germline gene, one junction end is altered; a read error may explain this. The rearrangement uses TRBV29-1 and TRBJ1-4; TRBD1 might be the D (5 bases). This CDR3 region has 14 residues. Germline assignment: CDR1 SQVTM and CDR2 ANQGSEA. The CDR3 region has the DNA TGCAGCGTTGCGGGGGGTCAAACTAATGGAAAACTGTTTTTT. It specifies CSVAGGQTNGKLFF.

The sample holds many counts of this clonotype. The V gene is TRBV6-1, the J gene TRBJ1-2; D is possibly TRBD1 (6 bases). The CDR3 length is 14 residues. From germline, CDR1 is MNHNS and CDR2 SASEGT. With 1 base removed from V and 3 bases from J, the gap between germline ends came to 9 bases. The CDR3 DNA reads as TGTGCCAGCAGTGAAGTCAACAGGGACTATGGCTACACCTTC. It codes for CASSEVNRDYGYTF.